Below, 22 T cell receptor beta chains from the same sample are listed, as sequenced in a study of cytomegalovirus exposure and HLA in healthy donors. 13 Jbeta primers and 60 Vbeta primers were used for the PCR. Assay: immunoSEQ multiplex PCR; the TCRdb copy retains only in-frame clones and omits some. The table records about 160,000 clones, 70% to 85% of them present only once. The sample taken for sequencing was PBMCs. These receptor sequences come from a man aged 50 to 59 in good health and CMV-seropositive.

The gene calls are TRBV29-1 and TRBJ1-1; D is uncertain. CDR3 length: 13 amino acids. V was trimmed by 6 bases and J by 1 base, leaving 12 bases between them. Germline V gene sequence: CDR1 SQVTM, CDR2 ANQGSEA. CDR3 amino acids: CSVLDDANTEAFF. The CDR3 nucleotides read TGCAGCGTCCTAGACGATGCGAACACTGAAGCTTTCTTT.

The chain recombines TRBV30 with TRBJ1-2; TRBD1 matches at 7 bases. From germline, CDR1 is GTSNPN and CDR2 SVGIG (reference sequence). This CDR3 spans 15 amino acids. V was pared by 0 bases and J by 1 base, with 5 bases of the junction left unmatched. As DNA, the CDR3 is TGTGCCTGGAGTGTGTGGGACAGCTTTAACTATGGCTACACCTTC. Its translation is CAWSVWDSFNYGYTF.

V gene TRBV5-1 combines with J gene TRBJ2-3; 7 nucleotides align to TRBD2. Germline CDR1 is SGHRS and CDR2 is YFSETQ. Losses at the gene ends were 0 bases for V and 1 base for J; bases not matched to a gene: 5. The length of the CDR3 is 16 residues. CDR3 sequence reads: CASSLGPSGGTDTQYF. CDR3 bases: TGCGCCAGCAGCTTGGGCCCTAGCGGAGGCACAGATACGCAGTATTTT.

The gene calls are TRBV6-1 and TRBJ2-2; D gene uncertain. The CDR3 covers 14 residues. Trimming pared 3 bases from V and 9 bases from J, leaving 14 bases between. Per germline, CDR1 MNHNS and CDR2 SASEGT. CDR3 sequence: CASSDATLHRELFF. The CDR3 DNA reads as TGTGCCAGCAGTGATGCGACTCTTCACCGGGAGCTGTTTTTT.

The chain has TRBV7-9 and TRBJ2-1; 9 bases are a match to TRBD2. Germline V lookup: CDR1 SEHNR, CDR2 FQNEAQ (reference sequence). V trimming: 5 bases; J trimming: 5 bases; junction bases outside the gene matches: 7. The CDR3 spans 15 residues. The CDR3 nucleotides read TGTGCCAGCAGCGCCACTAGCGGGTCCCACAATGAGCAGTTCTTC. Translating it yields CASSATSGSHNEQFF.

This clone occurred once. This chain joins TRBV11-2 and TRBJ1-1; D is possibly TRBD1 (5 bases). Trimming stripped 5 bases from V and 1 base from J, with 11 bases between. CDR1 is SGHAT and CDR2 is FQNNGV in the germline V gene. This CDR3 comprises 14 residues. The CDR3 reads CASSRQSQNTEAFF. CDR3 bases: TGTGCCAGCAGCCGACAGTCTCAGAACACTGAAGCTTTCTTT.

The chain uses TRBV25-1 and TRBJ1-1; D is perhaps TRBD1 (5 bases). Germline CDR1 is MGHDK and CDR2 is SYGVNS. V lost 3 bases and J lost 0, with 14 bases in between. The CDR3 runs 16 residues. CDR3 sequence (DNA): TGTGCCAGCAGTGAGGGGCCGGCTCTTATGAACACTGAAGCTTTCTTT. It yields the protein CASSEGPALMNTEAFF.

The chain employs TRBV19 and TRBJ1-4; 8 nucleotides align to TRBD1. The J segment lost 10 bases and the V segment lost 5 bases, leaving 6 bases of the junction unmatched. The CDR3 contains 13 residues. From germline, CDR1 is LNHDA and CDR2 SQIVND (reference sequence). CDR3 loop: CASSGRGRGKLFF. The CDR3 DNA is TGTGCCAGTAGTGGCAGGGGGCGCGGAAAACTGTTTTTT.

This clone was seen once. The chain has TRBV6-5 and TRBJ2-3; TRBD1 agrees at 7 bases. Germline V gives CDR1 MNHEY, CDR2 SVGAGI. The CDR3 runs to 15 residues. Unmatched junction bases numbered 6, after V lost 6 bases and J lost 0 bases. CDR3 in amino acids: CASRRGQTSTDTQYF. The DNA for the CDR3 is TGTGCCAGCAGGAGGGGACAGACTAGCACAGATACGCAGTATTTT.

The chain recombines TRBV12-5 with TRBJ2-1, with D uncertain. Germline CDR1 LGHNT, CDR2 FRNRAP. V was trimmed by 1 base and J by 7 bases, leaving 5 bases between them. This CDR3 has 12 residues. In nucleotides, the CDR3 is TGTGCTAGTGGTTTGGGTACTAATGAGCAGTTCTTC. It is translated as CASGLGTNEQFF.

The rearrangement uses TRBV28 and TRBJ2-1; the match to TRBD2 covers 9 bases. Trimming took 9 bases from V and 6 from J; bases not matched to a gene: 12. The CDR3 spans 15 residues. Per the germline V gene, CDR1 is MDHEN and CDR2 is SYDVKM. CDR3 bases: TGTGCCAGTGGCTTGACGAGCGGGGGGATCAATGAGCAGTTCTTC. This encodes CASGLTSGGINEQFF. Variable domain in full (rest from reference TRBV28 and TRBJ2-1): DVKVTQSSRYLVKRTGEKVFLECVQDMDHENMFWYRQDPGLGLRLIYFSYDVKMKEKGDIPEGYSVSREKKERFSLILESASTNQTSMYLCASGLTSGGINEQFFGPGTRLTVL.

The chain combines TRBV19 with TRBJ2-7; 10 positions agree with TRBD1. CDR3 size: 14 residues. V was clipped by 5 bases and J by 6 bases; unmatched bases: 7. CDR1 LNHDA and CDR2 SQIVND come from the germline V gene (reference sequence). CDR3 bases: TGTGCCAGTAGTTTTCGGACAGGGGGTGGCGAGCAGTACTTC. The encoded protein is CASSFRTGGGEQYF.

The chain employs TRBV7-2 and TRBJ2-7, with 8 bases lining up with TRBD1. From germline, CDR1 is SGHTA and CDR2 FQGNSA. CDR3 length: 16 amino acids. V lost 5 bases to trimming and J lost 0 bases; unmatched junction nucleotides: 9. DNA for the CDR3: TGTGCCAGCAGCGAGTACCAGGGGGCGGTCTCCTACGAGCAGTACTTC. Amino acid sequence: CASSEYQGAVSYEQYF.

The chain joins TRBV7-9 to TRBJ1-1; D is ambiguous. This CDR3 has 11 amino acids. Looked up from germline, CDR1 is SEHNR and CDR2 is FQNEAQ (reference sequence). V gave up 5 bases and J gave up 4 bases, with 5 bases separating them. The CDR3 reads CASSKATEAFF. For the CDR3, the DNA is TGTGCCAGCAGCAAAGCCACTGAAGCTTTCTTT.

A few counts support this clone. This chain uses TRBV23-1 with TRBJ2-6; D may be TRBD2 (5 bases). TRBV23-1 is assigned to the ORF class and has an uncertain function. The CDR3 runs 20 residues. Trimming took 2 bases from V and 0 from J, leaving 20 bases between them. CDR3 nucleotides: TGCGCCAGCAGTCAACTCCGGAGGCGGGTGCACCACTCTGGGGCCAACGTCCTGACTTTC. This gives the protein CASSQLRRRVHHSGANVLTF.

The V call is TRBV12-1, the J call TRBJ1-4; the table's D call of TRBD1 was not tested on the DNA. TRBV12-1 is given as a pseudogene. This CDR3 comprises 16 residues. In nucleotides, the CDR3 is TGTGCCAGCAGCCTAAACAGGGGAGGAACTAATGAAAAACTGTTTTTT. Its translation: CASSLNRGGTNEKLFF.

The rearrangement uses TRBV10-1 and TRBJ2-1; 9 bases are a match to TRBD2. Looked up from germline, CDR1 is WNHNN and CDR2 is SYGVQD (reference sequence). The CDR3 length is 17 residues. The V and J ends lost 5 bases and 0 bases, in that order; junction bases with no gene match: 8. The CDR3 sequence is CASSLAGATSSYNEQFF. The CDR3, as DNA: TGCGCCAGCAGTTTAGCGGGGGCGACGAGCTCCTACAATGAGCAGTTCTTC.

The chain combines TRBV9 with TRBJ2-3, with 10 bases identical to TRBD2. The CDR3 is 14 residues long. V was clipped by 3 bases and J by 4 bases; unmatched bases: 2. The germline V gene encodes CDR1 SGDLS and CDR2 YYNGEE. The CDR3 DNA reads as TGTGCCAGCAGCGCTAGCGGGGGTCCAGATACGCAGTATTTT. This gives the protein CASSASGGPDTQYF.

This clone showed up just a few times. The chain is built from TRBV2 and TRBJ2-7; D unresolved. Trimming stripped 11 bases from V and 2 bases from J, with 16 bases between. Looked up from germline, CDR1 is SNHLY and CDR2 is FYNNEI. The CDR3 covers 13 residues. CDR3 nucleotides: TGTGCCCCCTACCATGAGTCTGCCTACGAGCAGTACTTC. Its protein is CAPYHESAYEQYF.

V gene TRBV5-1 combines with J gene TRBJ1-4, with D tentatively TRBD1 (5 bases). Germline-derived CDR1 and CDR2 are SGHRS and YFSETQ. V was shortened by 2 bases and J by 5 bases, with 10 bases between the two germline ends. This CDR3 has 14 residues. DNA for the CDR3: TGCGCCAGCAGCTTTTGGGGCGCGAATGAAAAACTGTTTTTT. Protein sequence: CASSFWGANEKLFF. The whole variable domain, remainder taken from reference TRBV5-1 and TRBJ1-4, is KAGVTQTPRYLIKTRGQQVTLSCSPISGHRSVSWYQQTPGQGLQFLFEYFSETQRNKGNFPGRFSGRQFSNSRSEMNVSTLELGDSALYLCASSFWGANEKLFFGSGTQLSVL.

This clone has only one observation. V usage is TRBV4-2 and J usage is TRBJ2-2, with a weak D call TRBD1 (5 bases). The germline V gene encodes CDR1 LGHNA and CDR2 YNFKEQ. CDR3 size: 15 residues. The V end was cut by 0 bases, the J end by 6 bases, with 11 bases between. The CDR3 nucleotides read TGTGCCAGCAGCCAAGAAGTAGGGGCCGCCGGGGAGCTGTTTTTT. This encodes CASSQEVGAAGELFF.

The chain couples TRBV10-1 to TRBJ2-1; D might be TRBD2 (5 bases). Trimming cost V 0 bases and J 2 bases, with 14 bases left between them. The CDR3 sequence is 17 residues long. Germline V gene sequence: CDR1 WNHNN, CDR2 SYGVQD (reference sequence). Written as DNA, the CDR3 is TGCGCCAGCAGTGAGTCCGTCGTCCCCGGGGCCTACAATGAGCAGTTCTTC. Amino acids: CASSESVVPGAYNEQFF.